The clone carrying this T cell receptor beta chain was counted between two and nine times. Its antigen is unidentified. The protocol was immunoSEQ multiplex PCR, while the TCRdb copy is restricted to in-frame clones and leaves out a portion. The sample carries about 130,000 clones, approximately 85% recorded once. The sample is drawn from a study of cytotoxic CD8 clonotypes in ibrutinib-treated CLL. Overall study: Of a cohort that held some 10 relapsed/refractory and around 16 treatment-naive patients, around 18 were IGHV unmutated. Study-wide results and limits: Public clonotypes occurred uncommonly; on treatment, they contracted or remained stable. Clonality went higher at ibrutinib response and then dropped back toward baseline at progression.

The specimen was PBMCs, collected after 24 months of ibrutinib treatment. The TCR was taken from a human donor with chronic lymphocytic leukemia.

CDR3 region: CASSRTQGLMYEQYF. Here the CDR3 DNA reads TGTGCCAGCTCACGCACACAGGGTCTGATGTACGAGCAGTACTTC. The J gene is TRBJ2-7, the V gene TRBV18; D is perhaps TRBD1 (6 bases). V dropped 4 bases and J dropped 4 bases, with 17 bases sitting between them. Germline CDR1 reads KGHSH; CDR2 reads LQKENI. The CDR3 runs 15 residues.